Listed here is a single T cell receptor (beta chain). Its antigen is not identified. Individual cDNA molecules received unique molecular identifiers in the library. TCRdb processed the RACE reads anew with MiXCR; each CDR3 protein has one entry. Here the sample spans tens of thousands of distinct CDR3 sequences, roughly a tenth being singletons. The J segment lost 1 base and the V segment lost 0 bases, leaving 9 bases of the junction unmatched. The CDR3 runs to 17 residues. The germline V gene encodes CDR1 SGHRS and CDR2 YFSETQ. The time point is: patch test 1, 2 weeks after DPC sensitization. Treatment meaning: therapeutic diphenylcyclopropenone sensitization with weekly scalp DPC. This record comes from a study of human T cells and chemical hapten exposure. Study results and limitations: There was alopecia in the donors, so their immune response may differ from that of healthy people.

The clonotype originates from a woman between 45 and 60 years old with alopecia areata. Some clones in this sample may be carry-over from other donors' samples. This rearrangement joins TRBV5-1 to TRBJ1-1; TRBD1 aligns across 7 bases. This specimen was whole blood, taken in connection with sensitization to the hapten diphenylcyclopropenone (DPC). The CDR3 nucleotides are TGCGCCAGCAGCTTGGGGGCGACAGGGTCGGGGAACACTGAAGCTTTCTTT. This translates into CASSLGATGSGNTEAFF.